Each of the 31 T cell receptor beta chains below was sequenced from the same sample in a study of T cell responses to AZD1222 COVID-19 vaccine. Clones were read by immunoSEQ multiplex PCR, and TCRdb kept only the in-frame ones, dropping some. The table has about 56,000 clones, approximately 85% seen once. Material: peripheral blood, obtained on day 0 of AZD1222 vaccination. The receptors originated from an adult in good health.

This rearrangement joins TRBV19 to TRBJ1-4; D is perhaps TRBD1 (6 bases). Germline CDR1 is LNHDA and CDR2 is SQIVND (reference sequence). With 6 bases removed from V and 4 bases from J, the gap between germline ends came to 12 bases. This CDR3 region has 14 residues. Here the CDR3 reads CASSIQGGNEKLFF. DNA of the CDR3: TGTGCCAGTAGCATACAGGGCGGTAATGAAAAACTGTTTTTT.

This clone has a handful of counts. The chain is built from TRBV5-6 and TRBJ2-7; possible D gene TRBD1, 6 bases. V shed 2 bases and J shed 6 bases, with 9 bases lying between them. Germline assignment: CDR1 SGHDT and CDR2 YYEEEE. This CDR3 is built from 12 residues. The CDR3 spells CASSFLGAEQYF. For the CDR3, the DNA is TGTGCCAGCAGCTTTTTGGGGGCCGAGCAGTACTTC.

The chain carries TRBV7-9 and TRBJ1-6, with D perhaps TRBD1 (6 bases). Germline lookup yields CDR1 SEHNR and CDR2 FQNEAQ (reference sequence). This CDR3 has 17 residues. The V and J ends lost 0 bases and 8 bases respectively, with 17 bases between them. As DNA, the CDR3 is TGTGCCAGCAGCTTAGCGGGGGCGGGGAAAAGTTATTCACCCCTCCACTTT. Translated: CASSLAGAGKSYSPLHF.

The chain recombines TRBV19 with TRBJ2-3, with 8 bases that match TRBD2. This CDR3 is built from 16 residues. The J segment lost 2 bases and the V segment lost 3 bases, leaving 7 bases of the junction unmatched. The germline CDR1 and CDR2 sequences are LNHDA and SQIVND (reference sequence). The CDR3 DNA sequence: TGTGCCAGTAGTATCACCCAGCGGGGGCTCACAGATACGCAGTATTTT. It encodes CASSITQRGLTDTQYF.

The sample holds one count of this clone. This chain uses TRBV13 with TRBJ2-7, with 9 bases aligning to TRBD1. CDR1 is PRHDT, CDR2 FYEKMQ, per germline (reference sequence). V shed 1 base and J 7 bases; nucleotides not matched to a gene: 5. The CDR3 length is 14 residues. The CDR3 region is CASSLEGTGIEQYF. The CDR3, as DNA: TGTGCCAGCAGCTTAGAGGGGACAGGGATTGAGCAGTACTTC.

V is TRBV5-6 and J is TRBJ1-6; 8 bases align to TRBD1. CDR3 size: 16 residues. Germline V gene lookup returns CDR1 SGHDT and CDR2 YYEEEE. J gave up 7 bases and V 4 bases, and 10 bases lay outside the gene matches. CDR3 sequence: CASSRSWTGRNSPLHF. The CDR3 nucleotides are TGTGCCAGCAGCCGTTCCTGGACAGGGAGAAATTCACCCCTCCACTTT.

The rearrangement joins TRBV6-5 to TRBJ2-7; tentative D call: TRBD2 (6 bases). Germline V lookup: CDR1 MNHEY, CDR2 SVGAGI. Trimming took 7 bases from V and 1 from J, leaving 11 bases between them. This CDR3 region has 13 residues. The CDR3 nucleotides read TGTGCCAGCAAGGGCGGGGTATCCTACGAGCAGTACTTC. The encoded protein is CASKGGVSYEQYF.

This clone was counted a few times. V usage is TRBV14 and J usage is TRBJ2-7; D unresolved. The V gene lost 0 bases and the J gene lost 10 bases, with 16 bases spanning the gap. CDR1 and CDR2 from the germline V gene are SGHDN and FVKESK. There are 14 residues in the CDR3. The CDR3 is CASSQELGGSRQYF. Written as DNA, the CDR3 is TGTGCCAGCAGCCAAGAGCTCGGCGGAAGCAGACAGTACTTC. The full variable domain, rest sourced from reference TRBV14 and TRBJ2-7, is EAGVTQFPSHSVIEKGQTVTLRCDPISGHDNLYWYRRVMGKEIKFLLHFVKESKQDESGMPNNRFLAERTGGTYSTLKVQPAELEDSGVYFCASSQELGGSRQYFGPGTRLTVT.

The V gene is TRBV19, the J gene TRBJ1-1, with no clear D. Germline CDR1 is LNHDA and CDR2 is SQIVND (reference sequence). Trimming took off 9 bases at V and 0 bases at J, with 11 bases between the two ends. This CDR3 has 13 residues. The CDR3 region is CASRPQVNTEAFF. The CDR3 region has the DNA TGTGCCAGCCGACCTCAGGTGAACACTGAAGCTTTCTTT.

J is TRBJ2-1 and V is TRBV7-8, with D possibly TRBD2 on 6 matching bases. V was shortened by 1 base and J by 9 bases, with 10 bases between the two germline ends. Germline V CDR1 and CDR2: SGHVS, FQNEAQ. The CDR3 runs to 13 residues. CDR3 nucleotides: TGTGCCAGCAGCTTAGGTGGCGGGGTTGAGCAGTTCTTC. Its translation is CASSLGGGVEQFF.

V usage is TRBV10-3 and J usage is TRBJ2-2, with 9 bases matching TRBD1. This CDR3 region has 18 residues. V lost 0 bases, J lost 5 bases, and 10 bases stayed unmatched. Germline values: CDR1 ENHRY, CDR2 SYGVKD. CDR3 sequence reads: CAISESRGTGWRTGELFF. CDR3 nucleotides: TGTGCCATCAGTGAGTCGAGGGGGACAGGGTGGAGAACCGGGGAGCTGTTTTTT.

By frequency in the sample, this clone is medium-sized (0.01 to 0.1%). CDR3 in DNA: TGTGCCACCAGTTCGACTAGCGGAATATACGAGCAGTACTTC. Translating it yields CATSSTSGIYEQYF. The J gene is TRBJ2-7, the V gene TRBV15, with 9 bases aligning to TRBD2. Germline trimming cut 6 bases from V and 4 bases from J; bases unmatched to any gene: 7. The length of the CDR3 is 14 residues. CDR1 is LNHNV, CDR2 YYDKDF, per germline (reference sequence).

This chain joins TRBV7-3 and TRBJ1-5; D not resolved. Trimming removed 5 bases from V and 5 bases from J, with 10 bases in between. The germline V gene encodes CDR1 SGHTA and CDR2 FQGTGA. The CDR3 is 13 residues long. CDR3 loop: CASSQGPDQPQHF. CDR3 in DNA: TGTGCCAGCAGCCAAGGCCCCGATCAGCCCCAGCATTTT.

V and J are TRBV2 and TRBJ2-4, with D tentatively TRBD1 or TRBD2 (5 bases each). The V end lost 8 bases, the J end lost 4 bases, and 9 bases lay between the germline ends. Germline CDR1 SNHLY, CDR2 FYNNEI. The CDR3 is 12 residues long. CDR3 sequence: CASRGRKNIQYF. The CDR3 DNA is TGTGCCAGCCGGGGCAGAAAAAACATTCAGTACTTC.

This chain links TRBV4-1 with TRBJ1-1, with a tentative D call TRBD1 (5 bases). Germline V gene sequence: CDR1 MGHRA, CDR2 YSYEKL. V lost 3 bases and J lost 6, with 17 bases in between. The CDR3 runs to 15 residues. The chain's CDR3 is CASSQSLYRGAEAFF. The CDR3 DNA reads as TGCGCCAGCAGCCAGAGCCTCTATCGGGGCGCTGAAGCTTTCTTT.

J is TRBJ2-7 and V is TRBV28; tentatively, D is TRBD1 or TRBD2 (5 bases each). Germline V gives CDR1 MDHEN, CDR2 SYDVKM. The germline V and J ends were trimmed by 1 base and 2 bases, with 36 bases remaining between them. The CDR3 contains 23 residues. CDR3 in DNA: TGTGCCAGCAGTTTATCCGCAACGACTTGGGGCAAGTCGAGGGGAATTGAGGCCTACGAGCAGTACTTC. It yields the protein CASSLSATTWGKSRGIEAYEQYF.

This rearrangement joins TRBV29-1 to TRBJ1-2; D is unresolved. V shed 7 bases and J shed 4 bases, with 19 bases lying between them. Per the germline V gene, CDR1 is SQVTM and CDR2 is ANQGSEA. This CDR3 is 14 amino acids long. This CDR3 reads CSAIVGLMGYGYTF. The CDR3 coding sequence is TGCAGCGCCATCGTGGGTCTAATGGGCTATGGCTACACCTTC.

This clone was detected only once. The CDR3 sequence is CASPWTSHEQYF. As DNA, the CDR3 is TGTGCCAGCCCATGGACCAGCCACGAGCAGTACTTC. The chain employs TRBV6-4 and TRBJ2-7, with D unclear. This CDR3 contains 12 residues. V was cut by 8 bases and J by 5 bases, with 13 bases left in between. Germline V CDR1 and CDR2: MRHNA, SNTAGT.

The rearrangement links TRBV5-8 to TRBJ2-7; D may be TRBD1 (6 bases). This CDR3 region has 14 residues. Deletions cut 4 bases from V and 3 bases from J, with 14 bases between. CDR1 is SGHTS, CDR2 YDEGEE, per germline. The CDR3 sequence: CASSQRQAYYEQYF. The CDR3 DNA follows: TGTGCCAGCAGCCAAAGACAGGCCTACTACGAGCAGTACTTC. The full variable domain, in which reference TRBV5-8 and TRBJ2-7 provide the parts outside the CDR3, is EAGVTQSPTHLIKTRGQQATLRCSPISGHTSVYWYQQALGLGLQFLLWYDEGEERNRGNFPPRFSGRQFPNYSSELNVNALELEDSALYLCASSQRQAYYEQYFGPGTRLTVT.

This sequence joins TRBV7-3 and TRBJ2-3; D tentatively fits TRBD1 or TRBD2 (6 bases each). Trimming removed 6 bases at V and 6 bases at J, with 10 bases between. Germline V gene sequence: CDR1 SGHTA, CDR2 FQGTGA. This CDR3 contains 12 residues. CDR3 bases: TGTGCCAGCAGTCCCGGGGGCGATACGCAGTATTTT. As protein: CASSPGGDTQYF.

This chain connects TRBV4-1 to TRBJ2-4, with 8 bases aligning to TRBD1. The J segment lost 8 bases and the V segment lost 1 base, leaving 10 bases of the junction unmatched. This CDR3 has 16 amino acids. The V gene's germline CDR1 is MGHRA and CDR2 YSYEKL. The CDR3 spells CASSQGGDRILDIQYF. The CDR3 DNA sequence: TGCGCCAGCAGCCAAGGTGGGGACAGGATATTAGACATTCAGTACTTC.

The rearrangement links TRBV11-2 to TRBJ1-2; no firm D call. The CDR3 covers 16 residues. Germline CDR1 reads SGHAT; CDR2 reads FQNNGV. The V end lost 0 bases, the J end lost 4 bases, and 15 bases lay between the germline ends. CDR3 in amino acids: CASSLEGGYAVYGYTF. CDR3 DNA sequence: TGTGCCAGCAGCTTAGAGGGAGGTTACGCGGTCTATGGCTACACCTTC.

V gene TRBV5-1 combines with J gene TRBJ2-3; D possibly corresponds to TRBD1 (5 bases). Trimming shortened V by 0 bases and J by 1 base, and 6 bases separated the two germline ends. CDR1 is SGHRS, CDR2 YFSETQ, per germline. The CDR3 is made up of 14 amino acids. The CDR3 bases are TGCGCCAGCAGCTTGGGACAGCGCACAGATACGCAGTATTTT. It translates to CASSLGQRTDTQYF.

This clone has just a few counts. J is TRBJ1-1 and V is TRBV18, with D perhaps matching TRBD1 (5 bases). The V gene lost 2 bases and the J gene lost 1 base, with 14 bases spanning the gap. The germline gives CDR1 KGHSH, CDR2 LQKENI. There are 16 residues in the CDR3. The DNA of the CDR3 is TGTGCCAGCTCACCATTTAGGGACCCCGGGAACACTGAAGCTTTCTTT. Translating it yields CASSPFRDPGNTEAFF.

V gene TRBV11-2 combines with J gene TRBJ1-1; weak D call: TRBD1 (5 bases). This CDR3 has 15 amino acids. V lost 0 bases and J 0 bases, leaving 8 bases between the germline ends. Germline CDR1 is SGHAT and CDR2 is FQNNGV. The CDR3 is CASSLDGHLNTEAFF. The CDR3 DNA follows: TGTGCCAGCAGCTTAGATGGACACTTGAACACTGAAGCTTTCTTT.

A note on this clone: The junction and the germline gene differ at one end; a read error may be behind it. The chain has TRBV28 and TRBJ2-3, with 7 bases aligning to TRBD1. In germline, CDR1 is MDHEN, CDR2 SYDVKM. CDR3 length equals 13 residues. The CDR3 DNA sequence: TGTGCCACCAGTGGACAGGAGACTGATACGCAGTATTTT. It translates to CATSGQETDTQYF.

In its sample, this clone was seen a few times. This sample includes further DNA sequences coding for the same CDR3. CDR3 sequence: CASSPPGQGGYEQYF. CDR3 sequence (DNA): TGTGCCAGCTCACCACCGGGACAGGGAGGCTACGAGCAGTACTTC. This chain connects TRBV18 to TRBJ2-7; 9 nucleotides line up with TRBD1. The CDR3 loop spans 15 amino acids. Looked up from germline, CDR1 is KGHSH and CDR2 is LQKENI. V trimming: 0 bases; J trimming: 3 bases; junction bases outside the gene matches: 3.

This chain joins TRBV28 and TRBJ2-2; 7 positions match TRBD1. This CDR3 comprises 16 residues. Trimming removed 3 bases from V and 6 bases from J; junction bases left unmatched: 10. Germline-derived CDR1 and CDR2 are MDHEN and SYDVKM. This chain's CDR3 is CASSFTGVVGAGELFF. Written as DNA, the CDR3 is TGTGCCAGCAGTTTCACAGGGGTAGTAGGGGCCGGGGAGCTGTTTTTT.

The rearrangement joins TRBV5-5 to TRBJ1-3, with D tentatively TRBD1 (5 bases). Germline V gene data show CDR1 as SGHKS and CDR2 as YYEKEE (reference sequence). The CDR3 extends over 16 amino acids. Trimming removed 4 bases from V and 4 bases from J, with 18 bases in between. The CDR3 sequence is CASSRFLGEGGNTIYF. As DNA, the CDR3 is TGTGCCAGCAGCCGATTTTTGGGGGAGGGAGGAAACACCATATATTTT.

This clone was seen only a few times. This chain uses TRBV11-2 with TRBJ1-1, with D maybe TRBD1 (5 bases). This CDR3 is 14 amino acids long. In germline, CDR1 is SGHAT, CDR2 FQNNGV. Trimming removed 3 bases at V and 3 bases at J, with 11 bases between. The CDR3, as DNA: TGTGCCAGCAGCTTCACAGGTAGGGACACTGAAGCTTTCTTT. Amino acid sequence: CASSFTGRDTEAFF.

This clone was found once. V gene TRBV25-1 combines with J gene TRBJ1-3; TRBD1 agrees at 8 bases. This CDR3 is built from 14 residues. Germline V lookup: CDR1 MGHDK, CDR2 SYGVNS. V lost 7 bases, J lost 3 bases, and 5 bases stayed unmatched. The CDR3 DNA reads as TGTGCCAGCATGTCCAGGGGGCTTGGAAACACCATATATTTT. This encodes CASMSRGLGNTIYF.